This T cell receptor beta chain was sequenced for a study of neurological immune-mediated disorders. Over 180 million TCR-beta sequences from 15-18 subjects were obtained in each sequencing run. In TCRdb, the 5' RACE reads were re-called with MiXCR into one record per CDR3 protein. The sample shows more than 15,000 distinct CDR3 sequences, roughly 14% of them seen only once. CDR1 and CDR2 (germline): SGHTA, FQGNSA. The CDR3 sequence is 15 residues long. The V and J ends lost 1 base and 6 bases respectively, with 13 bases between them. The rearrangement links TRBV7-2 to TRBJ2-4, with D possibly TRBD1 on 6 matching bases. This TCR was sampled from a man aged 55 to 70 with HTLV-1-associated myelopathy (HAM/TSP). What was sequenced was PBMCs. The CDR3 nucleotides read TGTGCCAGCAGCTTAGTCAGGGGCCGAATAAACATTCAGTACTTC. Its protein product is CASSLVRGRINIQYF.